The 22 T cell receptor beta chains in this list originate from one sample, sequenced in a study of CD8 T cells in Susac syndrome. The authors reverse transcribed 0.5 to 1 ug RNA with random hexamers. One entry per CDR3 protein results from TCRdb running MiXCR on the immunoSEQ multiplex PCR reads. The data hold fewer than 90,000 distinct CDR3 sequences, with over 85% observed a single time. The sequenced sample was CD8+ T cells from PBMCs. The receptors come from a human donor with Susac syndrome.

The genes are TRBV5-5 and TRBJ1-5, with TRBD1 as a possible D gene (6 bases). Looked up from germline, CDR1 is SGHKS and CDR2 is YYEKEE (reference sequence). The CDR3 runs 13 residues. V gave up 5 bases and J gave up 5 bases, with 11 bases separating them. The CDR3 DNA reads as TGTGCCAGCAGTTCTGGACAGCATCAGCCCCAGCATTTT. Translated, it gives CASSSGQHQPQHF.

The CDR3 spells CASSKGPQETQYF. Here the CDR3 DNA reads TGTGCCAGCAGCAAGGGACCTCAAGAGACCCAGTACTTC. V gene TRBV5-4 combines with J gene TRBJ2-5; D possibly matches TRBD1 or TRBD2 (5 bases each). The germline V gene has CDR1 SGHNT and CDR2 YYREEE (reference sequence). The CDR3 totals 13 residues. V lost 4 bases and J 2 bases, leaving 9 bases between the germline ends.

V gene TRBV10-3 combines with J gene TRBJ1-1; D is perhaps TRBD1 (5 bases). The CDR3 is made up of 12 amino acids. In germline, CDR1 is ENHRY, CDR2 SYGVKD. V was shortened by 8 bases and J by 2 bases, with 9 bases between the two germline ends. DNA of the CDR3: TGTGCCATCGGGGGGGAAAACACTGAAGCTTTCTTT. The encoded protein is CAIGGENTEAFF.

The V call is TRBV20-1, the J call TRBJ2-1; D may be TRBD1 (6 bases). CDR1 DFQATT and CDR2 SNEGSKA come from the germline V gene (reference sequence). V shed 5 bases and J shed 3 bases, with 23 bases lying between them. The CDR3 is 17 amino acids. CDR3 in DNA: TGCAGTGCTCGGACCCGACGGGCCCAGGGGTTCTACAATGAGCAGTTCTTC. It translates to CSARTRRAQGFYNEQFF.

J is TRBJ2-7 and V is TRBV7-9; 7 nucleotides line up with TRBD2. CDR3 length: 15 residues. Germline loops: CDR1 SEHNR, CDR2 FQNEAQ (reference sequence). V was clipped by 1 base and J by 2 bases; unmatched bases: 5. The CDR3 coding sequence is TGTGCCAGCAGCTTAGAAGGGAGGGTTGCCTACGAGCAGTACTTC. Translating it yields CASSLEGRVAYEQYF.

The J gene is TRBJ2-7, the V gene TRBV18; D is perhaps TRBD2 (6 bases). In germline, CDR1 is KGHSH, CDR2 LQKENI. The CDR3 has 13 amino acids. The V end lost 6 bases, the J end lost 3 bases, and 12 bases lay between the germline ends. The CDR3 sequence is CASSERAHYEQYF. The CDR3 DNA is TGTGCCAGCTCTGAGCGGGCGCACTACGAGCAGTACTTC.

The chain combines TRBV7-2 with TRBJ2-2; D call uncertain. The CDR3 consists of 12 residues. Looked up from germline, CDR1 is SGHTA and CDR2 is FQGNSA. Trimming stripped 5 bases from V and 7 bases from J, with 8 bases between. The CDR3 spells CASSTGNGELFF. CDR3 sequence (DNA): TGTGCCAGCAGCACCGGTAACGGGGAGCTGTTTTTT.

The V gene is TRBV2, the J gene TRBJ1-1; D is perhaps TRBD1 (6 bases). The CDR3 runs to 13 residues. CDR1 SNHLY and CDR2 FYNNEI come from the germline V gene. The germline V and J ends were trimmed by 6 bases and 5 bases, with 13 bases remaining between them. CDR3 residues: CASSETDRTEAFF. The CDR3, as DNA: TGTGCCAGCAGCGAGACAGACAGGACTGAAGCTTTCTTT.

This chain connects TRBV21-1 to TRBJ1-5; TRBD1 reflects the table's D call only, with no check against the DNA. TRBV21-1 is recorded as a pseudogene. CDR3 size: 17 residues. The DNA of the CDR3 is TGTGCCAGCAGCAATCGAACCCCTTCGGCCTACAATCAGCCCCAGCATTTT. Protein product: CASSNRTPSAYNQPQHF.

The chain joins TRBV20-1 to TRBJ2-3, with D unresolved. Trimming took 3 bases from V and 4 from J, leaving 14 bases between them. Germline CDR1 reads DFQATT; CDR2 reads SNEGSKA (reference sequence). The CDR3 consists of 14 residues. The CDR3 reads CSASAPPRPDTQYF. The DNA of the CDR3 is TGCAGTGCTAGTGCTCCCCCCCGACCAGATACGCAGTATTTT.

This chain connects TRBV7-2 to TRBJ1-2; D gene unclear. Trimming pared 2 bases from V and 0 bases from J, leaving 4 bases between. CDR3 length: 13 amino acids. Per germline, CDR1 SGHTA and CDR2 FQGNSA. Here the CDR3 reads CASSLPTNYGYTF. Written as DNA, the CDR3 is TGTGCCAGCAGCTTACCTACTAACTATGGCTACACCTTC. Combining the CDR3 with reference TRBV7-2 and TRBJ1-2 gives the whole variable domain GAGVSQSPSNKVTEKGKDVELRCDPISGHTALYWYRQSLGQGLEFLIYFQGNSAPDKSGLPSDRFSAERTGGSVSTLTIQRTQQEDSAVYLCASSLPTNYGYTFGSGTRLTVV.

This chain joins TRBV7-3 and TRBJ2-1; a weak D match, TRBD1 (5 bases). With 6 bases removed from V and 4 bases from J, the gap between germline ends came to 16 bases. The CDR3 has 15 residues. The germline gives CDR1 SGHTA, CDR2 FQGTGA. CDR3 in DNA: TGTGCCAGCAGTTCTGACCCAAGGGGATACAATGAGCAGTTCTTC. This sequence encodes CASSSDPRGYNEQFF.

The chain employs TRBV6-8 and TRBJ1-1, with D unresolved. Trimming took off 2 bases at V and 0 bases at J, with 10 bases between the two ends. CDR1 is MNHGY and CDR2 is SAAAGT in the germline V gene. The CDR3 totals 15 residues. In DNA form, the CDR3 reads TGTGCCAGCAGTTACGAGAGGGCGGTGAACACTGAAGCTTTCTTT. This sequence encodes CASSYERAVNTEAFF.

This rearrangement joins TRBV2 to TRBJ1-1, with D possibly matching TRBD1 (5 bases). The CDR3 extends over 14 amino acids. With 1 base removed from V and 3 bases from J, the gap between germline ends came to 9 bases. CDR1 and CDR2 (germline): SNHLY, FYNNEI. This CDR3 is CASSEEGRDTEAFF. The CDR3 coding sequence is TGTGCCAGCAGTGAAGAGGGGAGGGACACTGAAGCTTTCTTT.

V usage is TRBV7-2 and J usage is TRBJ2-3; D not resolved. Germline-derived CDR1 and CDR2 are SGHTA and FQGNSA. The V end was cut by 1 base, the J end by 7 bases, with 12 bases between. The length of the CDR3 is 14 residues. CDR3 DNA sequence: TGTGCCAGCAGCTTAGGCGTGCGTTTGAATACGCAGTATTTT. Its protein is CASSLGVRLNTQYF.

The chain is built from TRBV19 and TRBJ2-5, with D possibly matching TRBD2 (5 bases). The CDR3 runs to 16 residues. Trimming left V 1 base short and J 1 base short, with 13 bases between. Germline loops: CDR1 LNHDA, CDR2 SQIVND (reference sequence). The CDR3 DNA reads TGTGCCAGTAGTATAGGGGCGATAGCGTCCCAAGAGACCCAGTACTTC. It specifies CASSIGAIASQETQYF.

This chain connects TRBV7-9 to TRBJ1-1; 10 nucleotides match TRBD1. The CDR3 covers 15 residues. V shed 5 bases, J shed 10 bases, and the junction held 13 bases outside the gene matches. Germline values: CDR1 SEHNR, CDR2 FQNEAQ (reference sequence). The CDR3 protein is CASSVNPGTGVGAFF. The CDR3 DNA reads as TGTGCCAGCAGCGTGAATCCCGGGACAGGGGTAGGAGCTTTCTTT.

The chain is built from TRBV7-2 and TRBJ2-7, with 14 bases fitting TRBD2. CDR3 length equals 15 residues. Trimming at V came to 8 bases and at J to 3 bases, leaving 6 bases not matched to a gene. Germline loops: CDR1 SGHTA, CDR2 FQGNSA. The CDR3 region is CASQTSGGAYYEQYF. In DNA form, the CDR3 reads TGTGCCAGCCAGACTAGCGGGGGGGCTTACTACGAGCAGTACTTC.

The chain couples TRBV27 to TRBJ1-2; 9 bases map to TRBD1. The germline V gene has CDR1 MNHEY and CDR2 SMNVEV (reference sequence). V gave up 2 bases and J gave up 7 bases; unmatched junction bases: 5. CDR3 size: 14 residues. The CDR3 DNA sequence: TGTGCCAGCAGTTTAACAGGGGGCGCGGCTGGCTACACCTTC. Translated, it gives CASSLTGGAAGYTF.

V and J are TRBV13 and TRBJ2-1; D not certain. CDR3 length equals 12 residues. Trimming took 5 bases from V and 4 from J, leaving 6 bases between them. Looked up from germline, CDR1 is PRHDT and CDR2 is FYEKMQ (reference sequence). The CDR3, as DNA: TGTGCCAGCAGCGCGGCGTACAATGAGCAGTTCTTC. It specifies CASSAAYNEQFF.

The table lists this clonotype with a count of one. This chain links TRBV2 with TRBJ1-4, with D unclear. CDR1 is SNHLY and CDR2 is FYNNEI in the germline V gene. This CDR3 has 16 amino acids. Deletions cut 1 base from V and 0 bases from J, with 9 bases between. The CDR3 sequence is CASSEGADPTNEKLFF. The CDR3 nucleotides are TGTGCCAGCAGTGAAGGGGCGGACCCAACTAATGAAAAACTGTTTTTT.

The CDR3 DNA is TGCAGTGCTAGGAATACTGAAAAACTGTTTTTT. Protein product: CSARNTEKLFF. This sequence joins TRBV20-1 and TRBJ1-4; D ambiguous. The CDR3 length is 11 residues. Germline CDR1 and CDR2: DFQATT and SNEGSKA (reference sequence). With 3 bases removed from V and 7 bases from J, the gap between germline ends came to 6 bases.